The 19 T cell receptor beta chains below all came from one sample that was sequenced in a study of shared clonotypes between healthy human individuals. The repertoire was sequenced with immunoSEQ multiplex PCR; TCRdb's copy has only in-frame clones and lacks some. This sample has some 2,500,000 clones, with 93% found just once. Sequencing used naive CD4+ T cells from PBMCs. Subset noted: CD45RA+ positively selected. All receptors come from a man between 18 and 29 years old in good health. Some clones in this sample may be carry-over from other donors' samples.

The chain recombines TRBV7-6 with TRBJ2-1; 7 nucleotides agree with TRBD1. CDR3 size: 14 residues. V shed 5 bases and J 0 bases; nucleotides not matched to a gene: 1. Germline loops: CDR1 SGHVS, CDR2 FNYEAQ. CDR3 in amino acids: CASSRTGSYNEQFF. The CDR3 DNA follows: TGTGCCAGCAGCCGGACAGGCTCCTACAATGAGCAGTTCTTC.

J is TRBJ2-7 and V is TRBV18, with 7 bases lining up with TRBD1. The CDR3 is 15 amino acids. J lost 2 bases, V lost 2 bases, and 6 bases had no gene match. Germline V CDR1 and CDR2: KGHSH, LQKENI. The CDR3 bases are TGTGCCAGCTCACCAGGGCGACAGGGACCCTACGAGCAGTACTTC. Translated: CASSPGRQGPYEQYF. The full variable domain, in which reference TRBV18 and TRBJ2-7 provide the parts outside the CDR3, is NAGVMQNPRHLVRRRGQEARLRCSPMKGHSHVYWYRQLPEEGLKFMVYLQKENIIDESGMPKERFSAEFPKEGPSILRIQQVVRGDSAAYFCASSPGRQGPYEQYFGPGTRLTVT.

This chain links TRBV15 with TRBJ2-5; 8 nucleotides agree with TRBD2. The CDR3 covers 16 residues. V trimming: 0 bases; J trimming: 5 bases; junction bases outside the gene matches: 8. Germline assignment: CDR1 LNHNV and CDR2 YYDKDF (reference sequence). The CDR3 DNA follows: TGTGCCACCAGCAGAGATTTGAGCGGGAGATGGGAGACCCAGTACTTC. Protein sequence: CATSRDLSGRWETQYF.

The V gene is TRBV28, the J gene TRBJ1-4; possible D gene TRBD1, 5 bases. Germline V gene lookup returns CDR1 MDHEN and CDR2 SYDVKM. The CDR3 runs to 15 residues. Between the trimmed V and J ends, which lost 5 bases and 2 bases, there was a span of 12 bases. CDR3 nucleotides: TGTGCCAGCAGTCAGAAGGGGAAGACTAATGAAAAACTGTTTTTT. Its protein product is CASSQKGKTNEKLFF.

The J gene is TRBJ1-5, the V gene TRBV7-9; D is perhaps TRBD1 (5 bases). The CDR3 has 15 residues. Germline-derived CDR1 and CDR2 are SEHNR and FQNEAQ (reference sequence). The V end lost 1 base, the J end lost 6 bases, and 13 bases lay between the germline ends. The CDR3 nucleotides read TGTGCCAGCAGCTTAGGAGGGCAGGGAGGTCAGCCCCAGCATTTT. It codes for CASSLGGQGGQPQHF.

V and J are TRBV29-1 and TRBJ2-1; D call uncertain. The germline V gene encodes CDR1 SQVTM and CDR2 ANQGSEA. The CDR3 runs 13 residues. The V and J ends lost 7 bases and 0 bases respectively, with 10 bases between them. CDR3: CSATLSSYNEQFF. CDR3 nucleotide sequence: TGCAGCGCTACCCTCAGCTCCTACAATGAGCAGTTCTTC.

This clone occurred once. The CDR3 loop reads CASSLDRATQETQYF. Here the CDR3 DNA reads TGTGCCAGCAGCTTGGACAGGGCAACTCAAGAGACCCAGTACTTC. This sequence joins TRBV5-8 and TRBJ2-5; possible D gene TRBD1, 6 bases. Germline CDR1 is SGHTS and CDR2 is YDEGEE. This CDR3 has 15 amino acids. V lost 0 bases and J lost 2, with 11 bases in between.

V usage is TRBV2 and J usage is TRBJ2-7; 9 nucleotides match TRBD1. The CDR3 runs to 18 residues. Unmatched junction bases numbered 18, after V lost 6 bases and J lost 3 bases. The V gene's germline CDR1 is SNHLY and CDR2 FYNNEI. The CDR3 is CASSEWGTGNEPDYEQYF. The CDR3 nucleotides read TGTGCCAGCAGCGAATGGGGGACAGGGAACGAACCCGACTACGAGCAGTACTTC.

The chain uses TRBV5-1 and TRBJ2-7; D is possibly TRBD2 (7 bases). Trimming took 4 bases from V and 7 from J, leaving 21 bases between them. CDR1 and CDR2 (germline): SGHRS, YFSETQ. This CDR3 spans 15 amino acids. The CDR3, as DNA: TGCGCCAGCAGCCTGGGAACGGGGGGCCCAAGGGAGCAGTACTTC. Its translation: CASSLGTGGPREQYF.

The rearrangement links TRBV5-1 to TRBJ2-5; 11 nucleotides match TRBD2. The ends lost 7 bases at V and 1 base at J; junction bases unmatched: 6. Germline V gene data show CDR1 as SGHRS and CDR2 as YFSETQ. This CDR3 has 15 residues. This CDR3 is CASGASGRTQETQYF. CDR3 nucleotide sequence: TGCGCCAGCGGGGCTAGCGGGAGGACCCAAGAGACCCAGTACTTC.

The V gene is TRBV11-2, the J gene TRBJ1-1; D is uncertain. Trimming removed 5 bases from V and 5 bases from J, with 18 bases in between. There are 15 residues in the CDR3. From germline, CDR1 is SGHAT and CDR2 FQNNGV. CDR3 sequence reads: CASSPLDGGWTEAFF. The DNA of the CDR3 is TGTGCCAGCAGCCCCTTGGACGGAGGTTGGACTGAAGCTTTCTTT.

The chain joins TRBV6-5 to TRBJ2-1, with 7 bases lining up with TRBD2. Germline V gives CDR1 MNHEY, CDR2 SVGAGI. The V gene end was trimmed by 6 bases and the J gene end by 2 bases; junction bases not matched to a gene: 7. This CDR3 spans 15 amino acids. The CDR3 nucleotides are TGTGCCAGCAGCCGGCGGGGGACCGCCTACAATGAGCAGTTCTTC. Its translation: CASSRRGTAYNEQFF.

This clone was detected only once. V is TRBV27 and J is TRBJ1-4; 9 nucleotides agree with TRBD1. This CDR3 spans 14 amino acids. Per germline, CDR1 MNHEY and CDR2 SMNVEV (reference sequence). The ends lost 6 bases at V and 8 bases at J; junction bases unmatched: 7. CDR3 sequence (DNA): TGTGCCAGCAGGGAACAGGGGGCGGGGGAAAAACTGTTTTTT. It specifies CASREQGAGEKLFF.

Remarks on this clone: Other DNA sequences in this specimen translate into the identical CDR3. This CDR3 is CASSPPSETQYF. The CDR3 DNA is TGTGCCAGCTCACCACCGTCAGAGACCCAGTACTTC. V gene TRBV18 combines with J gene TRBJ2-5; D gene uncertain. This CDR3 contains 12 residues. The germline V gene has CDR1 KGHSH and CDR2 LQKENI. Trimming shortened V by 0 bases and J by 4 bases, and 3 bases separated the two germline ends.

V is TRBV10-2 and J is TRBJ2-7; 10 bases match TRBD2. V gave up 6 bases and J gave up 6 bases; unmatched junction bases: 14. In germline, CDR1 is WSHSY, CDR2 SAAADI. The CDR3 loop spans 16 amino acids. The CDR3 DNA reads as TGCGCCAGCAGATCTGGGGGGCTAGCGGGAGCGTTCGAGCAGTACTTC. Protein: CASRSGGLAGAFEQYF.

The chain combines TRBV2 with TRBJ2-3, with D maybe TRBD2 (5 bases). The CDR3 consists of 10 residues. CDR1 and CDR2 (germline): SNHLY, FYNNEI. The germline V and J ends were trimmed by 7 bases and 9 bases, with 8 bases remaining between them. The CDR3 sequence: CASTGITQYF. CDR3 DNA sequence: TGTGCCAGCACGGGGATCACGCAGTATTTT. The full variable domain, completed using reference TRBV2 and TRBJ2-3, is EPEVTQTPSHQVTQMGQEVILRCVPISNHLYFYWYRQILGQKVEFLVSFYNNEISEKSEIFDDQFSVERPDGSNFTLKIRSTKLEDSAMYFCASTGITQYFGPGTRLTVL.

This clone has only a few counts. Other DNA sequences in the same sample also yield this CDR3. The V gene is TRBV2, the J gene TRBJ2-7; the D call may be TRBD1 or TRBD2 (5 bases each). Germline loops: CDR1 SNHLY, CDR2 FYNNEI. Trimming took 4 bases from V and 6 from J, leaving 7 bases between them. The CDR3 contains 11 residues. The CDR3 bases are TGTGCCAGCAGTGGTGGGGGCGAGCAGTACTTC. Its protein product is CASSGGGEQYF.

This clone is a singleton in its sample. V and J are TRBV6-1 and TRBJ2-7, with 7 bases identical to TRBD1. From germline, CDR1 is MNHNS and CDR2 SASEGT. V gave up 2 bases and J gave up 0 bases; unmatched junction bases: 4. This CDR3 region has 15 residues. The CDR3 nucleotides are TGTGCCAGCAGTGAACACAGGGGCCTCTCCTACGAGCAGTACTTC. Translation gives CASSEHRGLSYEQYF.

The chain employs TRBV5-3 and TRBJ1-4, with D tentatively TRBD1 (5 bases). TRBV5-3 is labeled an ORF, and its function is uncertain. Trimming shortened V by 2 bases and J by 3 bases, and 14 bases separated the two germline ends. The length of the CDR3 is 16 residues. The CDR3 DNA sequence: TGTGCCAGAAGCTTAATAAGCAGGGTAGCTAATGAAAAACTGTTTTTT. It specifies CARSLISRVANEKLFF.